The T cell receptor (beta chain) under discussion was sequenced for a study of blood T cell repertoires in COVID-19 (dated by TCRdb to about 2020). For the wider study: Samples from collaborators originated in the United States, Italy and Spain and spanned both the acute and convalescent phases of COVID-19. The repertoires were released in a freely available public database intended as a resource for research on the immune response to SARS-CoV-2. HLA class I and class II types, where available, came from metadata supplied by the sample provider rather than from assay-based typing. Samples were obtained from the ongoing ImmuneRACE study (first 160 participants) and from about 1,300 subjects provided by 6 global collaborators. The dataset comprised deeply sampled blood TCRbeta repertoires from subjects exposed to, actively infected with, or recovered from COVID-19. A de-identified subject ID, COVID-19 status, age in years and sex were almost always included in the sample metadata. The material from the prospective study consisted of cDNA or gDNA derived from T cells, B-cell-depleted T cells, or PBMCs. Results and caveats for the whole study, not just this receptor: The amount of clinical and demographic metadata varied by source and participant and was provided uncurated.

Between the V and J ends, shortened by 5 bases and 1 base respectively, the junction contains 14 bases. The CDR3 sequence holds 15 residues, the cysteine and phenylalanine included. CDR3 DNA is the only sequence kept; it has 45 bases, read in frame from the first base. CDR1 MNHEY and CDR2 SVGEGT were looked up in the germline V gene. On this clone: The clone's antigen remains unknown. Within one base of it there is no much larger clone, and no base qualities were kept.

One collaborating source in Seattle enrolled patients during active infection and followed them longitudinally through the course of disease. Each collaborating institution followed its own protocols to collect whole blood in K2EDTA tubes. For TCRbeta analysis, collaborators shipped samples as frozen whole blood, isolated PBMCs, or DNA extracted from either of those sample types. The immunoSEQ Assay, a bias-controlled multiplex PCR, was used to amplify TCRbeta CDR3 regions from genomic DNA. On the study's bioinformatics: Nucleated cell counts per sample were estimated from amplification of reference gene primers within the assay. To quantify the absolute abundance of each unique TCRbeta CDR3 rearrangement, sequence reads were collapsed and filtered. For each sample, productive Simpson clonality was calculated by taking the square root of Simpson's diversity index across productive rearrangements. What TCRdb holds here is the immuneACCESS table cut down to in-frame rearrangements. Part of the clones is not present; checked against another copy, under half of the missing clones reflect an unresolved V gene, and the others are unexplained. For V, J and clone size, that table is used; D and trimming come from the DNA. The sample table shows a few hundred thousand clones, and roughly 85% are seen once. The ten largest clonotypes hold more than 2% of the sample.

In this chain, TRBV6-2 or TRBV6-3 is recombined with TRBJ1-1, with TRBD1 tentatively as D gene (6 bases match). This receptor was identified in a woman in her seventies with COVID-19, enrolled during active disease. Sequences were obtained from peripheral blood. CDR3 loop: CASSPRGRSNTEAFF. At the DNA level, the sequence is TGTGCCAGCAGTCCCAGGGGACGGTCGAACACTGAAGCTTTCTTT.